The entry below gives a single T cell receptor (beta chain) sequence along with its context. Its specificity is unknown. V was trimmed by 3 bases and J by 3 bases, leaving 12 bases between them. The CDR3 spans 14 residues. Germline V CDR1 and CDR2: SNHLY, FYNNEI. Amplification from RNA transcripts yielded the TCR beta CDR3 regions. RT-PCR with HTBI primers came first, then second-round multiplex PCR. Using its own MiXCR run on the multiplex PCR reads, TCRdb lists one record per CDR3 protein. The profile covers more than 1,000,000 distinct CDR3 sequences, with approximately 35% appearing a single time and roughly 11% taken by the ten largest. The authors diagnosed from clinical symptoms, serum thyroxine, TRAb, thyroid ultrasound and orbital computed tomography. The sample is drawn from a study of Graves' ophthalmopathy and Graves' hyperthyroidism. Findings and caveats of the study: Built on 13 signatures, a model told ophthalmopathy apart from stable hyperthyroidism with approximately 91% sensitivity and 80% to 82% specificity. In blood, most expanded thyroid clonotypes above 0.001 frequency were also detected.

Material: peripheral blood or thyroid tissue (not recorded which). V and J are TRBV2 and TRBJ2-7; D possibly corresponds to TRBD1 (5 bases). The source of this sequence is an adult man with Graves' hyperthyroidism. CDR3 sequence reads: CASSEGRVDYEQYF. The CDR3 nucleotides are TGTGCCAGCAGTGAGGGCAGGGTGGACTACGAGCAGTACTTC.